The next 12 T cell receptor beta chains were all read from a single sample in a study of T cell responses to AZD1222 COVID-19 vaccine. Generated by immunoSEQ multiplex PCR, the TCRdb table keeps only in-frame clones and is missing some. Of roughly 130,000 clones in the sample, roughly nine tenths were seen once. This material consisted of peripheral blood, taken on day 0 of AZD1222 vaccination. Receptors were obtained from an adult in good health.

This chain connects TRBV7-3 to TRBJ1-5, with 7 bases lining up with TRBD1. The CDR3 has 13 residues. Germline loops: CDR1 SGHTA, CDR2 FQGTGA. Trimming took 5 bases from V and 7 from J; bases not matched to a gene: 5. CDR3 DNA sequence: TGTGCCAGCAGCGTTGACAGGGACCAGCCCCAGCATTTT. Translated, it gives CASSVDRDQPQHF.

The V and J genes are TRBV2 and TRBJ1-2; no clear D gene. The germline gives CDR1 SNHLY, CDR2 FYNNEI. There are 13 residues in the CDR3. Deletions cut 11 bases from V and 0 bases from J, with 13 bases between. The CDR3 sequence: CAATLMANYGYTF. CDR3 coding DNA: TGTGCCGCCACTCTCATGGCTAACTATGGCTACACCTTC.

This clone was found once. Other DNA sequences in this specimen translate into the identical CDR3. The chain recombines TRBV3-1 (or the pseudogene TRBV3-2) with TRBJ2-7, with D perhaps matching TRBD1 (5 bases). The germline CDR1 and CDR2 sequences are LGHDT and YNNKEL (reference sequence). V was clipped by 1 base and J by 3 bases, with 7 bases between them. CDR3 length: 13 amino acids. In DNA form, the CDR3 reads TGTGCCAGCAGCCAAGCAGGGCGCTACGAGCAGTACGTC. Amino acids: CASSQAGRYEQYV.

The V and J genes are TRBV5-1 and TRBJ1-4; D is uncertain. Germline CDR1 and CDR2: SGHRS and YFSETQ. V lost 0 bases and J lost 7, with 13 bases in between. The CDR3 is 15 amino acids. The CDR3 DNA reads as TGCGCCAGCAGCTTGGACAGCCCAGGCGGTGAAAAACTGTTTTTT. It codes for CASSLDSPGGEKLFF.

The gene calls are TRBV2 and TRBJ1-4, with TRBD1 matching over 7 bases. Germline trimming cut 5 bases from V and 8 bases from J; bases unmatched to any gene: 11. CDR3 length: 15 residues. Germline CDR1 and CDR2: SNHLY and FYNNEI. CDR3 amino acids: CASSPSDREGEKLFF. The DNA of the CDR3 is TGTGCCAGCAGTCCCAGTGACAGGGAAGGGGAAAAACTGTTTTTT.

The gene calls are TRBV4-3 and TRBJ2-7, with D tentatively TRBD1 or TRBD2 (6 bases each). Looked up from germline, CDR1 is LGHNA and CDR2 is YSLEER. Trimming left V 4 bases short and J 7 bases short, with 17 bases between. The CDR3 has 14 amino acids. CDR3 sequence: CASSPSWGAGEQYV. In nucleotides, the CDR3 is TGCGCCAGCAGCCCTAGTTGGGGGGCGGGAGAGCAGTACGTC.

The chain couples TRBV7-9 to TRBJ1-5, with a tentative D call TRBD1 (6 bases). V was cut by 3 bases and J by 4 bases, with 10 bases left in between. Germline CDR1 is SEHNR and CDR2 is FQNEAQ (reference sequence). The CDR3 spans 14 residues. This CDR3 is CASSLTGLNQPQHF. The CDR3 nucleotides are TGTGCCAGCAGCTTGACAGGTCTTAATCAGCCCCAGCATTTT.

The rearrangement joins TRBV28 to TRBJ1-6; no firm D call. In germline, CDR1 is MDHEN, CDR2 SYDVKM. Between the trimmed V and J ends, which lost 4 bases and 10 bases, there was a span of 14 bases. The CDR3 spans 14 residues. The CDR3 nucleotides are TGTGCCAGCAGTTCAGGTTCAGTGGTCTCACCCCTCCACTTT. Translating it yields CASSSGSVVSPLHF.

This clone was seen only once. DNA for the CDR3: TGCGCCAGCAGCCAAGATCGAGGGCGGTGGATCCAAAGAAACACCATATATTTT. As protein: CASSQDRGRWIQRNTIYF. The chain couples TRBV4-1 to TRBJ1-3; no reliable D call. V lost 0 bases and J lost 5, with 20 bases in between. Per germline, CDR1 MGHRA and CDR2 YSYEKL. The CDR3 runs to 18 residues.

The chain joins TRBV5-1 to TRBJ2-2; TRBD2 matches at 12 bases. J was trimmed by 5 bases and V by 4 bases; bases with no gene match: 6. Germline V gene sequence: CDR1 SGHRS, CDR2 YFSETQ. There are 16 residues in the CDR3. The CDR3 reads CASSASSGRVTGELFF. CDR3 nucleotides: TGCGCCAGCAGCGCTTCTAGCGGGAGGGTGACCGGGGAGCTGTTTTTT.

The chain links TRBV12-5 to TRBJ2-1; D unresolved. Germline CDR1 is LGHNT and CDR2 is FRNRAP. CDR3 length: 14 residues. V was clipped by 9 bases and J by 6 bases, with 18 bases between them. CDR3 sequence (DNA): TGTGCTAGCGAACCTAGTTTAAGCGCCAATGAGCAGTTCTTC. This sequence encodes CASEPSLSANEQFF.

The V gene is TRBV12-3 or TRBV12-4, the J gene TRBJ1-2; D possibly corresponds to TRBD1 (5 bases). The CDR3 is 12 residues long. Trimming removed 3 bases at V and 8 bases at J, with 10 bases between. The CDR3 is CASSFWGEGYTF. DNA of the CDR3: TGTGCCAGCAGTTTTTGGGGGGAGGGCTACACCTTC.